The entry below describes one TCR beta chain. The repertoire was sequenced with immunoSEQ multiplex PCR; TCRdb's copy has only in-frame clones and lacks some. This table holds 65,000 to 75,000 clones, approximately 83% found once. The sample originates from a study of blood T cell repertoires in COVID-19. As for the study in general: From T cells, B-cell-depleted T cells, or PBMCs came the material, which was cDNA or gDNA.

V was cut by 6 bases and J by 9 bases, with 8 bases left in between. The CDR3 has 10 amino acids. Source material: peripheral blood. This clonotype originated in a woman in her sixties with acute or convalescent COVID-19. The chain carries TRBV12-3 or TRBV12-4 and TRBJ1-1, with D perhaps matching TRBD1 (6 bases). The CDR3 here is CASRQGQAFF. The CDR3 nucleotides are TGTGCCAGCAGACAGGGTCAAGCTTTCTTT.